Listed here is a single TCR beta chain. Its cognate antigen is unknown. The method was immunoSEQ multiplex PCR; TCRdb's version includes in-frame clones alone and lacks a portion of them. The profile shows under 200,000 clones, 86% of them singletons. This sample stems from a study of cytomegalovirus exposure and HLA in healthy donors. Across the study: It was reported in a later analysis that the same platform had been used for the 120 validation repertoires as for the roughly 650 first-cohort repertoires. Overall study findings and caveats: There were a few CMV-associated chains whose specificity for CMV antigens was confirmed in vitro.

The receptor comes from a woman under 30 in good health and CMV-seronegative. The material sequenced was PBMCs.

The CDR3 DNA sequence: TGTGCCAGCAGCTTTACAGCCATCTACGAGCAGTACTTC. Translation gives CASSFTAIYEQYF. The rearrangement links TRBV5-6 to TRBJ2-7; D gene uncertain. The length of the CDR3 is 13 residues. Trimming shortened V by 2 bases and J by 3 bases, and 9 bases separated the two germline ends. CDR1 SGHDT and CDR2 YYEEEE come from the germline V gene.